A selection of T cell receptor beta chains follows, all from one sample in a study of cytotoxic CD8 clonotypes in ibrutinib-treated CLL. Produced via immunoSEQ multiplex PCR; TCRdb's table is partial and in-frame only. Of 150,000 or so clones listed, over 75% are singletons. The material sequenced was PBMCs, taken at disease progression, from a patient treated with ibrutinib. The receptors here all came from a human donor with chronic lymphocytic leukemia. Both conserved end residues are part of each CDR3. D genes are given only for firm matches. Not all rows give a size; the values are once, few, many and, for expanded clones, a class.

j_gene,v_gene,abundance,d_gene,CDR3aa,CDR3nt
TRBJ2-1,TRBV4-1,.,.,CASSQVGSYNEQFF,TGCGCCAGCAGCCAAGTCGGCAGTTACAATGAGCAGTTCTTC
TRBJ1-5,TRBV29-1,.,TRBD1,CSATTQGSGQPQHF,TGCAGCGCTACTACACAGGGGTCGGGTCAGCCCCAGCATTTT
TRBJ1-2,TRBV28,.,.,CVSGGGNYGYTF,TGTGTCTCAGGCGGCGGAAACTATGGCTACACCTTC
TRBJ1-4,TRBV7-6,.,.,CASSPTLEATNEKLFF,TGTGCCAGCAGCCCGACGTTAGAAGCAACTAATGAAAAACTGTTTTTT
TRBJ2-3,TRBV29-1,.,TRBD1,CSVPTFRDRVTDTQYF,TGCAGCGTACCCACCTTCCGGGACAGGGTAACAGATACGCAGTATTTT
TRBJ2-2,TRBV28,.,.,CASSLRGDEFLPGELFF,TGTGCCAGCAGTTTAAGGGGGGACGAATTCCTGCCCGGGGAGCTGTTTTTT
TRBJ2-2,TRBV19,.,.,CAISPGDSDTGELFF,TGTGCCATTTCTCCGGGGGACAGCGACACCGGGGAGCTGTTTTTT
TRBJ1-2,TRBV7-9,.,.,CASSLSLSGTYGYTF,TGTGCCAGCAGCTTAAGTCTGTCCGGCACCTATGGCTACACCTTC
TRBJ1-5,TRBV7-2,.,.,CASSLAAGSQPQHF,TGTGCCAGCAGCTTAGCGGCGGGGAGTCAGCCCCAGCATTTT
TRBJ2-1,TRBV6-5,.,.,CASSYSSGVPYNEQFF,TGTGCCAGCAGTTACTCGTCGGGGGTACCTTACAATGAGCAGTTCTTC
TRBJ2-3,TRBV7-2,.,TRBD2,CASREGLGTDTQYF,TGTGCCAGCAGGGAGGGACTAGGCACAGATACGCAGTATTTT
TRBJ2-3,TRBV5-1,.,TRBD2,CASSFPSGRAEDTQYF,TGCGCCAGCAGCTTCCCTAGCGGGAGGGCGGAAGATACGCAGTATTTT
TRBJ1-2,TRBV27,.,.,CASSLSGQGPDTYGYTF,TGTGCCAGCAGTTTATCGGGGCAGGGCCCTGATACCTATGGCTACACCTTC
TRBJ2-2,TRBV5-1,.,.,CASSAGLNTGELFF,TGCGCCAGCAGCGCCGGACTGAACACCGGGGAGCTGTTTTTT
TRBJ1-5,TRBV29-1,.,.,CSVAEGGSNQPQHF,TGCAGCGTTGCCGAGGGAGGCAGCAATCAGCCCCAGCATTTT
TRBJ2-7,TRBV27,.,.,CASSTLRDKYEQYF,TGTGCCAGCAGCACGCTCCGGGACAAATACGAGCAGTACTTC
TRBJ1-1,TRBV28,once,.,CASSFSGAEAFF,TGTGCCAGCAGTTTTAGTGGAGCTGAAGCTTTCTTT
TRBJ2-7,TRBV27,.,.,CASSKDGTYEQYF,TGTGCCAGCAGCAAAGACGGAACCTACGAGCAGTACTTC
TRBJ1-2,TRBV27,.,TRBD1,CASSFSRAGGTYGYTF,TGTGCCAGCAGTTTTAGCAGGGCAGGGGGCACCTACGGCTACACCTTC
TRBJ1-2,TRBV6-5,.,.,CASSLRTSNYGYTF,TGTGCCAGCAGTTTGCGGACCTCTAACTATGGCTACACCTTC
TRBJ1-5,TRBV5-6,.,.,CASSLAGGFSNQPQHF,TGTGCCAGCAGCCTGGCCGGTGGATTTAGCAATCAGCCCCAGCATTTT
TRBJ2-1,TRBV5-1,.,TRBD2,CASSGGLAGIDEQFF,TGCGCCAGCAGCGGGGGACTAGCGGGAATTGATGAGCAGTTCTTC
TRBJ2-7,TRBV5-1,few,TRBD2,CASSVNSGSLSGEQYF,TGCGCCAGCAGCGTCAACAGCGGGAGTCTTAGTGGCGAGCAGTACTTC
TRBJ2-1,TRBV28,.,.,CASSLYSGDTYNEQFF,TGTGCCAGCAGTTTATACTCCGGGGACACCTACAATGAGCAGTTCTTC
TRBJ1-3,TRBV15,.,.,CATSRDISSGNTIYF,TGTGCCACCAGCAGAGATATCAGCTCTGGAAACACCATATATTTT
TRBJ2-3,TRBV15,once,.,CATSSHRDIRTDTQYF,TGTGCCACCAGCAGCCACCGGGACATAAGGACAGATACGCAGTATTTT
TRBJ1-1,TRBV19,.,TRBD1,CASSTLQGAQAEAFF,TGTGCCAGTAGTACTCTACAGGGGGCGCAAGCTGAAGCTTTCTTT
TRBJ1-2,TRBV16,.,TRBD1,CASSQGNRGGYTF,TGTGCCAGCAGCCAGGGAAACAGGGGTGGCTACACCTTC
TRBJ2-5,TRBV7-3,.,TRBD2,CASSPGTRLAGVLWETQYF,TGTGCCAGCAGTCCCGGGACCCGACTAGCGGGAGTATTGTGGGAGACCCAGTACTTC
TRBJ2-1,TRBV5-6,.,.,CASQDGSYNEQFF,TGTGCCAGCCAGGACGGCTCCTACAATGAGCAGTTCTTC
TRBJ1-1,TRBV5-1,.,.,CASSLVEGQIGAEAFF,TGCGCCAGCAGCTTGGTAGAAGGACAGATCGGCGCTGAAGCTTTCTTT
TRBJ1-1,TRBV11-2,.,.,CASSGQGPNTEAFF,TGTGCCAGCAGCGGGCAAGGACCGAACACTGAAGCTTTCTTT
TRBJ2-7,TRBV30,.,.,CAWMLALSYEQYF,TGTGCCTGGATGCTAGCCCTGTCCTACGAGCAGTACTTC
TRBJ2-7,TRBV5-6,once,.,CASSTLTEQYF,TGTGCCAGCAGCACGTTGACAGAGCAGTACTTC
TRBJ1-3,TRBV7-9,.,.,CASSPPGGIGNTIYF,TGTGCCAGCAGCCCCCCGGGGGGCATCGGAAACACCATATATTTT
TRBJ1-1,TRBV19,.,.,CASSRREVNTEAFF,TGTGCCAGTAGTCGCAGGGAGGTGAACACTGAAGCTTTCTTT
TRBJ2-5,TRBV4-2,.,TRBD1,CASSQDVGQGAETQYF,TGTGCCAGCAGCCAAGATGTAGGACAGGGGGCCGAGACCCAGTACTTC
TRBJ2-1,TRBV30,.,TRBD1,CAEKPGQGTKQFF,TGTGCCGAAAAACCGGGACAGGGCACGAAGCAGTTCTTC
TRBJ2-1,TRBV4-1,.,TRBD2,CASSPVVTSGANNEQFF,TGCGCCAGCAGCCCCGTTGTCACTAGCGGAGCTAACAATGAGCAGTTCTTC
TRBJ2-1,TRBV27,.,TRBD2,CASSFSGNHEQFF,TGTGCCAGCAGTTTCAGCGGGAACCATGAGCAGTTCTTC
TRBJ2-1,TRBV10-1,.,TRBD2,CASSEKGLAGVHEQFF,TGCGCCAGCAGTGAGAAGGGACTAGCGGGAGTTCATGAGCAGTTCTTC
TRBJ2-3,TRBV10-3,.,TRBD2,CAISGGTSGKPTDTQYF,TGTGCCATCAGTGGAGGGACTAGCGGGAAGCCCACAGATACGCAGTATTTT
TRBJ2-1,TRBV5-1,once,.,CASSVPGDEQFF,TGCGCCAGCAGCGTCCCCGGCGATGAGCAGTTCTTC
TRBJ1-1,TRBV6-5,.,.,CASTPSGSAEAFF,TGTGCCAGCACCCCCTCGGGTTCGGCTGAAGCTTTCTTT
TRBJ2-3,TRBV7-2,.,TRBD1,CASSSGQGASADTQYF,TGTGCCAGCAGCTCGGGACAGGGGGCGAGCGCAGATACGCAGTATTTT
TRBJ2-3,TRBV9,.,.,CASSLPGGTDTQYF,TGTGCCAGCAGCCTACCGGGGGGCACAGATACGCAGTATTTT
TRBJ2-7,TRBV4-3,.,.,CASSQDLAGYLYEQYF,TGCGCCAGCAGCCAAGATCTCGCGGGTTACCTCTACGAGCAGTACTTC
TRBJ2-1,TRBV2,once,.,CASSEAGGYNEQFF,TGTGCCAGCAGTGAAGCTGGGGGGTACAATGAGCAGTTCTTC
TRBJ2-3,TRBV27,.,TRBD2,CASSLAGGPTTDTQYF,TGTGCCAGCAGTCTAGCGGGAGGGCCTACCACAGATACGCAGTATTTT
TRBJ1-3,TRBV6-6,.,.,CASRTDGAGNTIYF,TGTGCCAGCCGCACGGACGGAGCGGGGAACACCATATATTTT
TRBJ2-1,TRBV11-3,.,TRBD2,CASSLRVAGGENEQFF,TGTGCCAGCAGCTTAAGAGTAGCGGGAGGGGAGAATGAGCAGTTCTTC
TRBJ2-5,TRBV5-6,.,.,CASSPARGETQYF,TGTGCCAGCAGCCCTGCCCGCGGGGAGACCCAGTACTTC
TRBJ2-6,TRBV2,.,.,CASTREKKGVPSGANVLTF,TGTGCCAGCACCCGGGAAAAAAAAGGGGTTCCGTCTGGGGCCAACGTCCTGACTTTC
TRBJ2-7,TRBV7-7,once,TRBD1,CASSLTDRTNYEQYF,TGTGCTAGCAGCTTGACGGACAGGACGAACTACGAGCAGTACTTC
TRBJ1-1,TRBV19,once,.,CASEGPRNTEAFF,TGTGCCAGTGAAGGACCGAGGAACACTGAAGCTTTCTTT
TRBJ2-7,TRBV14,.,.,CASSQGVVSSYEQYF,TGTGCCAGCAGCCAAGGGGTCGTCAGCTCCTACGAGCAGTACTTC
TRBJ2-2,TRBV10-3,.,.,CAITETGNTGELFF,TGTGCCATCACGGAGACAGGGAACACCGGGGAGCTGTTTTTT
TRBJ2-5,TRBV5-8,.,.,CASSRPGKYRQETQYF,TGTGCCAGCAGCAGGCCGGGGAAGTACAGACAGGAGACCCAGTACTTC